This paragraph covers one T cell receptor beta chain sequence. The antigen is unknown. Samples came from axillary lymph nodes draining the breast cancer. The source of the sample is a study of breast tumors, draining lymph nodes, adjacent tissues. From the multiplex PCR reads, TCRdb called clonotypes with MiXCR, one entry per CDR3 protein. The table records about 180,000 distinct CDR3 sequences, roughly 35% of them present only once. Whole-study results and caveats: Tumor TCR diversity was below lymph nodes but above nontumor tissue.

This CDR3 is built from 14 residues. CDR1 is KGHDR, CDR2 SFDVKD, per germline. V lost 5 bases and J lost 1; bases outside the gene matches: 3. The sequencing sample was made of axillary lymph node tissue. The sequence was obtained from a female donor with breast cancer. Some clones in this sample may be carry-over from other donors' samples. This chain links TRBV24-1 with TRBJ1-2; TRBD1 matches at 7 bases. The CDR3 DNA reads as TGTGCCACCAGTGGGACAGGACTTAACTATGGCTACACCTTC. Protein: CATSGTGLNYGYTF.